This T cell receptor (beta chain) was captured in a study of cytotoxic CD8 clonotypes in ibrutinib-treated CLL. Assay: immunoSEQ multiplex PCR; the TCRdb copy retains only in-frame clones and omits some. Of under 300,000 clones in the sample, 70% were seen once. This clone showed up just a few times. V was cut by 4 bases and J by 9 bases, with 10 bases left in between. This CDR3 contains 12 residues. Looked up from germline, CDR1 is SGHTA and CDR2 is FQGTGA. Sequencing was performed on PBMCs, taken after 24 months of ibrutinib treatment. This clonotype originated in a human donor with chronic lymphocytic leukemia. The genes are TRBV7-3 and TRBJ2-1; TRBD1 might be the D (5 bases). The CDR3 DNA reads as TGTGCCAGCAGCTCTCCAGGGCTTGAGCAGTTCTTC. The encoded protein is CASSSPGLEQFF.